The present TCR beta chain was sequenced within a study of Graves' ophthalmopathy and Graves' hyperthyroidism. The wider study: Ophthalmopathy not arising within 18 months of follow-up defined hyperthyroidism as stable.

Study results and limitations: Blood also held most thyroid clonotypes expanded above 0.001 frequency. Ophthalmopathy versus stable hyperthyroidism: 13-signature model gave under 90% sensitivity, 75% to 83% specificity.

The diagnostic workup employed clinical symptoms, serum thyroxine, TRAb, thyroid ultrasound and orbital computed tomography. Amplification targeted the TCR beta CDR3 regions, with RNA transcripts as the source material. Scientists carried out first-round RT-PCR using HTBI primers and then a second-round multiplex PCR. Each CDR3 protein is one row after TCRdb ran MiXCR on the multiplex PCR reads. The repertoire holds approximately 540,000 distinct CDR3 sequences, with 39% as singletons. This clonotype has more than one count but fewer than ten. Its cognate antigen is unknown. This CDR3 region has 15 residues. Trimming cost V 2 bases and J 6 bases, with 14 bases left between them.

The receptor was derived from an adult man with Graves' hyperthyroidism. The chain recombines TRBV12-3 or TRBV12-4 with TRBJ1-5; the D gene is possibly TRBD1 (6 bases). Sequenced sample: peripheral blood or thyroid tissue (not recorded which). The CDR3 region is CASSLSAGVGQPQHF. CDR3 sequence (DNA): TGTGCCAGCAGTTTAAGTGCAGGGGTGGGTCAGCCCCAGCATTTT.